This passage covers 7 T cell receptor beta chains from one sample sequenced in a study of STAT5B mutations in CD4+ large granular lymphocyte leukemia. TCRdb's copy holds only in-frame clones and misses some; the assay was immunoSEQ multiplex PCR. The sample has roughly 46,000 clones; approximately 84% are singletons. Material for sequencing was CD4+ T cells from blood buffy coats. The receptors stem from a human donor in good health.

CDR3 DNA sequence: TGTGCCAGCAGCCCGGACTTGATCACAGATACGCAGTATTTT. Translation gives CASSPDLITDTQYF. V and J are TRBV11-3 and TRBJ2-3; possibly TRBD2 for D (5 bases). Deletions cut 5 bases from V and 2 bases from J, with 11 bases between. CDR3 length equals 14 residues. Germline CDR1 reads SGHNT; CDR2 reads YENEEA.

The rearrangement uses TRBV6-6 and TRBJ2-1; 9 nucleotides agree with TRBD1. V was pared by 5 bases and J by 4 bases, with 6 bases of the junction left unmatched. CDR1 and CDR2 (germline): MNHNY, SVGAGI (reference sequence). This CDR3 contains 15 residues. The CDR3 is CASSIPGQGYNEQFF. In DNA form, the CDR3 reads TGTGCCAGCAGTATCCCGGGACAGGGATACAATGAGCAGTTCTTC.

The rearrangement joins TRBV16 to TRBJ1-3; D is ambiguous. Germline values: CDR1 KGHSY, CDR2 FQNENV. Trimming took off 1 base at V and 2 bases at J, with 9 bases between the two ends. This CDR3 region has 15 residues. The CDR3 loop is CASSQFDATGNTIYF. The DNA of the CDR3 is TGTGCCAGCAGCCAATTTGACGCAACTGGAAACACCATATATTTT.

V is TRBV29-1 and J is TRBJ1-4, with no clear D. The germline V gene has CDR1 SQVTM and CDR2 ANQGSEA. This CDR3 has 12 residues. With 5 bases removed from V and 5 bases from J, the gap between germline ends came to 9 bases. In nucleotides, the CDR3 is TGCAGCGTTTCGCACGGGAATGAAAAACTGTTTTTT. It encodes CSVSHGNEKLFF. Combining the CDR3 with reference TRBV29-1 and TRBJ1-4 gives the whole variable domain SAVISQKPSRDICQRGTSLTIQCQVDSQVTMMFWYRQQPGQSLTLIATANQGSEATYESGFVIDKFPISRPNLTFSTLTVSNMSPEDSSIYLCSVSHGNEKLFFGSGTQLSVL.

This chain links TRBV4-1 with TRBJ1-2; the match to TRBD1 covers 9 bases. In germline, CDR1 is MGHRA, CDR2 YSYEKL. Losses at the gene ends were 5 bases for V and 5 bases for J; bases not matched to a gene: 12. This CDR3 region has 16 residues. The CDR3 DNA reads as TGCGCCAGCAGCTACCGGGACAGGGTACCTGGGTATGGCTACACCTTC. Amino acid sequence: CASSYRDRVPGYGYTF.

A single count supports this clone. The rearrangement joins TRBV7-3 to TRBJ2-1, with TRBD2 as a possible D gene (5 bases). Germline V gives CDR1 SGHTA, CDR2 FQGTGA. Trimming shortened V by 2 bases and J by 1 base, and 9 bases separated the two germline ends. The length of the CDR3 is 15 residues. CDR3 protein: CASSLLGMSYNEQFF. The CDR3 DNA reads TGTGCCAGCAGCTTACTCGGGATGTCCTACAATGAGCAGTTCTTC.

This clone was picked up a small number of times. This chain joins TRBV13 and TRBJ1-6; TRBD1 matches 7 bases. Germline lookup yields CDR1 PRHDT and CDR2 FYEKMQ (reference sequence). Trimming took 4 bases from V and 7 from J; bases not matched to a gene: 10. This CDR3 is 16 amino acids long. The CDR3 protein is CASSSGARGRNSPLHF. For the CDR3, the DNA is TGTGCCAGCAGCTCCGGCGCCAGGGGGAGGAATTCACCCCTCCACTTT.